One and the same sample provided the 22 T cell receptor beta chains below, sequenced in a study of blood T cell repertoires in COVID-19. Assay used: immunoSEQ multiplex PCR; TCRdb lists only in-frame clones, some missing. Of 250,000 to 350,000 clones listed, around nine tenths were seen once; the top ten hold approximately 6.8%. The specimen was peripheral blood. Source of these receptors: a woman aged 25 to 39 with COVID-19, enrolled during active disease.

The chain has TRBV10-2 and TRBJ1-1; the match to TRBD1 covers 7 bases. V dropped 3 bases and J dropped 4; count of bases not matched to a gene: 8. The germline gives CDR1 WSHSY, CDR2 SAAADI. This CDR3 contains 15 residues. This CDR3 is CASSDLEGASTEAFF. The CDR3 DNA is TGCGCCAGCAGTGATCTAGAGGGGGCGAGCACTGAAGCTTTCTTT.

This rearrangement joins TRBV24-1 to TRBJ1-1, with 7 bases that match TRBD1. The V gene's germline CDR1 is KGHDR and CDR2 SFDVKD. The CDR3 contains 13 residues. J gave up 6 bases and V 4 bases, and 4 bases lay outside the gene matches. CDR3 DNA: TGTGCCACCAGTGACCGACAGGGATCTGAAGCTTTCTTT. Protein product: CATSDRQGSEAFF.

The chain uses TRBV29-1 and TRBJ2-2; 7 bases map to TRBD2. Germline values: CDR1 SQVTM, CDR2 ANQGSEA. V shed 4 bases, J shed 4 bases, and the junction held 3 bases outside the gene matches. CDR3 length equals 13 residues. Here the CDR3 DNA reads TGCAGCGTTGTAGGGAGGGCCACCGGGGAGCTGTTTTTT. Its protein is CSVVGRATGELFF.

The chain combines TRBV6-5 with TRBJ2-5, with 8 bases aligning to TRBD2. This CDR3 is built from 15 residues. The germline V gene encodes CDR1 MNHEY and CDR2 SVGAGI. The ends lost 6 bases at V and 6 bases at J; junction bases unmatched: 12. The DNA for the CDR3 is TGTGCCAGCAGCCCGCAAGTAGCGGGAAGGCAGACCCAGTACTTC. Residues: CASSPQVAGRQTQYF.

V gene TRBV3-1 (or the pseudogene TRBV3-2) combines with J gene TRBJ1-2; weak D call: TRBD1 (5 bases). V was clipped by 4 bases and J by 0 bases, with 12 bases between them. The CDR3 runs to 15 residues. Germline loops: CDR1 LGHDT, CDR2 YNNKEL (reference sequence). This chain's CDR3 is CASSPRGGANYGYTF. The CDR3 coding sequence is TGTGCCAGCAGCCCTCGGGGGGGGGCTAACTATGGCTACACCTTC.

The chain carries TRBV4-1 and TRBJ1-2; the D gene is possibly TRBD1 (5 bases). V lost 0 bases and J 8 bases, leaving 19 bases between the germline ends. The CDR3 covers 16 residues. From germline, CDR1 is MGHRA and CDR2 YSYEKL. CDR3 coding DNA: TGCGCCAGCAGCCAAGATCCGGCCAGGGAGGTTCGCGGCTACACCTTC. Translation: CASSQDPAREVRGYTF.

V usage is TRBV6-5 and J usage is TRBJ1-1; 7 bases map to TRBD1. Trimming removed 8 bases from V and 0 bases from J; junction bases left unmatched: 3. The CDR3 sequence is 13 residues long. The germline CDR1 and CDR2 sequences are MNHEY and SVGAGI. The CDR3 sequence is CASYRGVNTEAFF. CDR3 nucleotides: TGTGCCAGCTACAGGGGTGTGAACACTGAAGCTTTCTTT.

V is TRBV3-1 (or the pseudogene TRBV3-2) and J is TRBJ2-5, with 9 bases identical to TRBD1. This CDR3 comprises 14 residues. V trimming: 0 bases; J trimming: 7 bases; junction bases outside the gene matches: 3. The germline CDR1 and CDR2 sequences are LGHDT and YNNKEL (reference sequence). Written as DNA, the CDR3 is TGTGCCAGCAGCCAAGAAGGGGACAGGGTGACCCAGTACTTC. Translated: CASSQEGDRVTQYF.

V gene TRBV24-1 combines with J gene TRBJ2-3; D possibly corresponds to TRBD2 (6 bases). Germline V gene lookup returns CDR1 KGHDR and CDR2 SFDVKD. CDR3 length: 14 amino acids. The V gene lost 7 bases and the J gene lost 1 base, with 11 bases spanning the gap. CDR3 nucleotide sequence: TGTGCCACCAGGGAGGGAAGAGGCACAGATACGCAGTATTTT. It specifies CATREGRGTDTQYF.

This rearrangement joins TRBV29-1 to TRBJ1-2; 8 bases align to TRBD1. Germline CDR1 SQVTM, CDR2 ANQGSEA. V was pared by 8 bases and J by 3 bases, with 8 bases of the junction left unmatched. This CDR3 has 13 amino acids. DNA of the CDR3: TGCAGCACACTGACAGGGGCGGACTATGGCTACACCTTC. Translating it yields CSTLTGADYGYTF. The full variable domain, with the rest looked up from reference TRBV29-1 and TRBJ1-2, is SAVISQKPSRDICQRGTSLTIQCQVDSQVTMMFWYRQQPGQSLTLIATANQGSEATYESGFVIDKFPISRPNLTFSTLTVSNMSPEDSSIYLCSTLTGADYGYTFGSGTRLTVV.

The V call is TRBV5-6, the J call TRBJ2-2, with 7 bases fitting TRBD2. The CDR3 extends over 17 amino acids. Germline V gives CDR1 SGHDT, CDR2 YYEEEE. V lost 3 bases and J lost 4; bases outside the gene matches: 12. CDR3 sequence reads: CASSWEGRLAATGELFF. DNA for the CDR3: TGTGCCAGCAGCTGGGAGGGTCGACTAGCAGCCACCGGGGAGCTGTTTTTT.

J is TRBJ2-2 and V is TRBV2, with 9 bases matching TRBD2. The CDR3 totals 15 residues. Unmatched junction bases numbered 3, after V lost 2 bases and J lost 5 bases. Per germline, CDR1 SNHLY and CDR2 FYNNEI. CDR3 sequence reads: CASSEQGLATGELFF. In nucleotides, the CDR3 is TGTGCCAGCAGTGAACAGGGACTAGCAACCGGGGAGCTGTTTTTT.

This rearrangement joins TRBV18 to TRBJ1-2, with TRBD1 matching over 8 bases. In germline, CDR1 is KGHSH, CDR2 LQKENI. V lost 6 bases to trimming and J lost 4 bases; unmatched junction nucleotides: 13. The length of the CDR3 is 16 residues. The DNA for the CDR3 is TGTGCCAGCTCTCCCACGGACAGGGTTGAGGGCTATGGCTACACCTTC. Its translation is CASSPTDRVEGYGYTF.

V and J are TRBV4-1 and TRBJ1-2; D may be TRBD1 (5 bases). This CDR3 has 15 residues. Germline loops: CDR1 MGHRA, CDR2 YSYEKL. The ends were cut back, 3 bases at V and 4 bases at J, with 15 bases in the middle. The DNA of the CDR3 is TGCGCCAGCAGCCATTGGGGGACTGGCAGCTATGGCTACACCTTC. It yields the protein CASSHWGTGSYGYTF.

V is TRBV7-2 and J is TRBJ1-1; TRBD1 matches at 7 bases. CDR1 is SGHTA, CDR2 FQGNSA, per germline. This CDR3 contains 15 residues. V lost 6 bases to trimming and J lost 4 bases; unmatched junction nucleotides: 11. CDR3 nucleotide sequence: TGTGCCAGCAGAAGGGACAGCTCGTCGGGCACTGAAGCTTTCTTT. Protein sequence: CASRRDSSSGTEAFF.

This clone was seen just once. The chain is built from TRBV9 and TRBJ2-1; D perhaps matches TRBD1 (6 bases). Germline V CDR1 and CDR2: SGDLS, YYNGEE. V was trimmed by 2 bases and J by 1 base, leaving 10 bases between them. The CDR3 loop spans 15 amino acids. The CDR3 region has the DNA TGTGCCAGCAGCGTCGGGACACCTTCCTACAATGAGCAGTTCTTC. Translating it yields CASSVGTPSYNEQFF. Supplemented by reference TRBV9 and TRBJ2-1, the full variable domain reads DSGVTQTPKHLITATGQRVTLRCSPRSGDLSVYWYQQSLDQGLQFLIQYYNGEERAKGNILERFSAQQFPDLHSELNLSSLELGDSALYFCASSVGTPSYNEQFFGPGTRLTVL.

This clone was recorded only once. The V gene is TRBV6-5, the J gene TRBJ2-1; no clear D. V was clipped by 5 bases and J by 0 bases, with 11 bases between them. Looked up from germline, CDR1 is MNHEY and CDR2 is SVGAGI. The CDR3 is 15 amino acids. The CDR3, as DNA: TGTGCCAGCAGTACCACAGTGGGCTCCTACAATGAGCAGTTCTTC. It specifies CASSTTVGSYNEQFF.

V and J are TRBV5-1 and TRBJ1-2, with a weak D call TRBD1 (5 bases). The germline CDR1 and CDR2 sequences are SGHRS and YFSETQ. The CDR3 sequence is 13 residues long. With 0 bases removed from V and 6 bases from J, the gap between germline ends came to 9 bases. CDR3 DNA: TGCGCCAGCAGCTTGGACAGGCTGGATGGCTACACCTTC. The encoded protein is CASSLDRLDGYTF.

CDR3 amino acids: CATSESGTGRETQYF. The CDR3, as DNA: TGTGCCACCAGTGAGTCCGGGACAGGGAGGGAGACCCAGTACTTC. The chain links TRBV24-1 to TRBJ2-5, with 9 bases matching TRBD1. The CDR3 has 15 residues. Trimming removed 4 bases from V and 5 bases from J; junction bases left unmatched: 7. Germline CDR1 is KGHDR and CDR2 is SFDVKD.

The rearrangement links TRBV27 to TRBJ1-6; possibly TRBD1 for D (5 bases). The CDR3 has 16 amino acids. CDR1 and CDR2 from the germline V gene are MNHEY and SMNVEV (reference sequence). V lost 3 bases and J 7 bases, leaving 16 bases between the germline ends. CDR3 in amino acids: CASSFLLGHSNSPLHF. DNA of the CDR3: TGTGCCAGCAGTTTCCTCTTAGGACATTCAAATTCACCCCTCCACTTT.

The V gene is TRBV24-1, the J gene TRBJ2-1; TRBD2 agrees at 12 bases. Trimming removed 0 bases from V and 4 bases from J; junction bases left unmatched: 18. The germline V gene has CDR1 KGHDR and CDR2 SFDVKD. The CDR3 runs to 22 residues. The CDR3 loop is CATSDLDLSSGRATPAYNEQFF. CDR3 coding DNA: TGTGCCACCAGTGATTTGGATTTGTCTAGCGGGAGGGCCACTCCGGCTTACAATGAGCAGTTCTTC.

The chain is built from TRBV5-8 and TRBJ1-6; D is ambiguous. The CDR3 sequence is 16 residues long. V was clipped by 5 bases and J by 7 bases, with 19 bases between them. Germline CDR1 and CDR2: SGHTS and YDEGEE. The CDR3, as DNA: TGTGCCAGCAGTGATTGGGTCGGTCCGGGGAATTCACCCCTCCACTTT. This gives the protein CASSDWVGPGNSPLHF.